The TCR beta chain described here comes from a study of blood T cell repertoires in COVID-19. Study-wide context: Material from acute and convalescent COVID-19 was sourced from the United States, Italy and Spain. Nucleic acid was either cDNA or gDNA, and it came from T cells, B-cell-depleted T cells, or PBMCs.

Here immunoSEQ multiplex PCR was the method, and the copy in TCRdb shows in-frame clones only, minus some. The table lists approximately 210,000 clones, about 84% of them singletons. Recruited during active infection, patients (from Seattle) were subsequently followed longitudinally. Trimming took 3 bases from V and 5 from J, leaving 13 bases between them. The germline V gene has CDR1 SNHLY and CDR2 FYNNEI. The CDR3 length is 14 residues. The V and J genes are TRBV2 and TRBJ2-5, with D possibly matching TRBD1 (7 bases). The source material was peripheral blood. The clonotype originates from an elderly woman with COVID-19, enrolled during active disease. CDR3 sequence: CASSEQGGMETQYF. CDR3 bases: TGTGCCAGCAGTGAGCAGGGGGGCATGGAGACCCAGTACTTC.